The text below deals with one T cell receptor beta chain. TCRdb reanalysed the RT-PCR reads using MiXCR and keeps one entry per CDR3 protein. The sample lists more than 550,000 distinct CDR3 sequences, approximately 11% occurring once. This sample is part of a study of response to subunit inactivated influenza vaccine. A further study also used this sample, focusing on T cells expressing NK-cell markers. According to that study: Synthesis of TCR beta cDNA relied on 5'RACE template switching carrying UMIs. Seven donors tested HCMV-seropositive and one tested seronegative among the eight sequenced.

This TCR derives from a man aged 45 to 65 who received an inactivated influenza vaccine. Specimen: PBMCs from blood, collected on the day of vaccination.

The CDR3 region has the DNA TGTGCCAGCGTCCTCATCCCGGCAGCCTTGTACCAAGAGACCCAGTACTTC. This gives the protein CASVLIPAALYQETQYF. The chain joins TRBV11-2 to TRBJ2-5, with D uncertain. CDR1 SGHAT and CDR2 FQNNGV come from the germline V gene. CDR3 length: 17 residues. Trimming left V 8 bases short and J 0 bases short, with 22 bases between.